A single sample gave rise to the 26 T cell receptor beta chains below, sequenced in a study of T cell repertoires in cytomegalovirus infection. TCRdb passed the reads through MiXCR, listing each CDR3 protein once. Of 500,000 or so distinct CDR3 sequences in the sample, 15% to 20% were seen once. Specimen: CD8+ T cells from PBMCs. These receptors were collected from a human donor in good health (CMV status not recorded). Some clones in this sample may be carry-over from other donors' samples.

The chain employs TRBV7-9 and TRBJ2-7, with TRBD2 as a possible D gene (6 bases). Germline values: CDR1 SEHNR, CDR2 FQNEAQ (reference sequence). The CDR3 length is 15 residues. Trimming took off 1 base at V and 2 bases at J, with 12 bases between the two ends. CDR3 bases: TGTGCCAGCAGCTTAGATATGGGGAGGACCTACGAGCAGTACTTC. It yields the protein CASSLDMGRTYEQYF.

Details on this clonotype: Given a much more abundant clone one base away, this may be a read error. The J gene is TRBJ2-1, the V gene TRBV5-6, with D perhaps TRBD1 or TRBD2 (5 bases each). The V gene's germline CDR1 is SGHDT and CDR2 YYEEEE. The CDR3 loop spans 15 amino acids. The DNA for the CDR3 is TGTGCCAGCAGCCTGACGGGGACCTCCTACAATGATCAGTTCTTC. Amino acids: CASSLTGTSYNDQFF.

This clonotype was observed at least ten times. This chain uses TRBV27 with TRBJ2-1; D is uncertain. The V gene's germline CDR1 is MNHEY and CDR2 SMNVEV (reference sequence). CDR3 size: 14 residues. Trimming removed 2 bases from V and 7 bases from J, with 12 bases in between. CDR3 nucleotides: TGTGCCAGCAGTTTAGGCTCGACTTCGAATGAGCAGTTCTTC. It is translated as CASSLGSTSNEQFF.

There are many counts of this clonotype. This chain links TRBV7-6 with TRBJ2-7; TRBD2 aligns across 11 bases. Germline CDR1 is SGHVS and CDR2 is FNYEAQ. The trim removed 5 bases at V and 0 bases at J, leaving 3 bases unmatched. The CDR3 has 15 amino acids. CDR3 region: CASSDTSGSSYEQYF. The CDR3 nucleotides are TGTGCCAGCAGCGATACTAGCGGGAGCTCCTACGAGCAGTACTTC.

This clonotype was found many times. This CDR3 is CASSLAGDLDTQYF. For the CDR3, the DNA is TGTGCCAGCAGCCTAGCGGGAGACCTGGATACGCAGTATTTT. The chain is built from TRBV11-2 and TRBJ2-3; 10 nucleotides line up with TRBD2. The V segment lost 5 bases and the J segment 6 bases; nucleotides outside the gene matches: 5. Per germline, CDR1 SGHAT and CDR2 FQNNGV. CDR3 length equals 14 residues.

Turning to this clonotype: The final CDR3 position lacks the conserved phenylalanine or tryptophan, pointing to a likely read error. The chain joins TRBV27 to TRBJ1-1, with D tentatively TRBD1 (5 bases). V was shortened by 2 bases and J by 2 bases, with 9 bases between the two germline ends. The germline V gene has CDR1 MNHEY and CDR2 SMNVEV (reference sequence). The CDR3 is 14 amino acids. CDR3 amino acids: CASSLPGGNTEAFL. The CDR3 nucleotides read TGTGCCAGCAGTTTACCGGGGGGTAACACTGAAGCTTTCTTA.

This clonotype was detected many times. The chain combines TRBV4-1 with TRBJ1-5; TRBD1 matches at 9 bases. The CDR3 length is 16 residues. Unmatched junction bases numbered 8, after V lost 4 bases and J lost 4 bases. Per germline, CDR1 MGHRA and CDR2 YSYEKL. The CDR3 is CASSRTQGTGNQPQHF. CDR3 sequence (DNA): TGCGCCAGCAGCCGCACCCAGGGGACAGGGAATCAGCCCCAGCATTTT.

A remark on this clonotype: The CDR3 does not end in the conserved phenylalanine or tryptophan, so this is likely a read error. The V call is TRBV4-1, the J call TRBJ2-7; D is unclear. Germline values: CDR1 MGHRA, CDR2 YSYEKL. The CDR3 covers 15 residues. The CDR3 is CASSQDRPLSYEQYL. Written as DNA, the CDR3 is TGTGCCAGCAGCCAAGATAGGCCACTATCCTACGAGCAGTACTTA.

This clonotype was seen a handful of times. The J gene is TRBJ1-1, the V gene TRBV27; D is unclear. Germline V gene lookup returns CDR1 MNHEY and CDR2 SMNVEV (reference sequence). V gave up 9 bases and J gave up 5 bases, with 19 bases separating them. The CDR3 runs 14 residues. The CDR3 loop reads CASPLRGERTEAFF. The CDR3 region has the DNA TGTGCCAGTCCCCTCCGGGGAGAGCGAACTGAAGCTTTCTTT.

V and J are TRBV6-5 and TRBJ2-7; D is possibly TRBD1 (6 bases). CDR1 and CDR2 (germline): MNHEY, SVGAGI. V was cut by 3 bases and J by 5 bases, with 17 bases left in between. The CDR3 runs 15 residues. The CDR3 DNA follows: TGTGCCAGCAGTTATCGGGGACAAAGTGTCCACGAGCAGTACTTC. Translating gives CASSYRGQSVHEQYF.

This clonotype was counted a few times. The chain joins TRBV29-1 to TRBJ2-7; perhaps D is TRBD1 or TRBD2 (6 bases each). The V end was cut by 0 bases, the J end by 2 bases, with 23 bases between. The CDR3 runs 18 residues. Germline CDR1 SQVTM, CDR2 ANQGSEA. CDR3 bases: TGCAGCGTTGAAGATAATCGGAGGGGGAACAGGCATACCTACGAGCAGTACTTC. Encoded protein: CSVEDNRRGNRHTYEQYF.

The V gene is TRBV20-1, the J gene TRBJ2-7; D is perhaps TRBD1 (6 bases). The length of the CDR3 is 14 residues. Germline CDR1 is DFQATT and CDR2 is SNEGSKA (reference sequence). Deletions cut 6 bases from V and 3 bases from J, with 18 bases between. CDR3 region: CSAAHTGTFYEQYF. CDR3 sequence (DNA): TGCAGTGCCGCCCATACAGGGACCTTCTACGAGCAGTACTTC.

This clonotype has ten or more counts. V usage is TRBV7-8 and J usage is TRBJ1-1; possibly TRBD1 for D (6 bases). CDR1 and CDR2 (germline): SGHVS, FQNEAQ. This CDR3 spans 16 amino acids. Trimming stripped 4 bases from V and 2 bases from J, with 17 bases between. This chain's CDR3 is CASSWGRGDSNTEAFF. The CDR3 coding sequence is TGTGCCAGCAGCTGGGGGAGGGGGGATTCTAACACTGAAGCTTTCTTT.

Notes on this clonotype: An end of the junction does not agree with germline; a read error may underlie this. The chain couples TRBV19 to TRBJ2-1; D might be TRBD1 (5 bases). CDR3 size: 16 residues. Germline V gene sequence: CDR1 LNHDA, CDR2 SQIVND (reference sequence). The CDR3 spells CASNPSTERFYNEQVF. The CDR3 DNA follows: TGCGCCAGTAATCCGTCGACAGAGCGCTTTTACAATGAGCAGGTCTTC.

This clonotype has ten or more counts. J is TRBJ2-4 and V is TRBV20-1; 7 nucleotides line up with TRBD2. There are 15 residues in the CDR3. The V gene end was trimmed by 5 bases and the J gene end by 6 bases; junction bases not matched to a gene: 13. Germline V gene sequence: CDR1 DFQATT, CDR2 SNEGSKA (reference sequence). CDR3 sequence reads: CSAPWAGEGRNIQYF. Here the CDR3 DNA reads TGCAGTGCTCCCTGGGCGGGAGAAGGGAGAAACATTCAGTACTTC.

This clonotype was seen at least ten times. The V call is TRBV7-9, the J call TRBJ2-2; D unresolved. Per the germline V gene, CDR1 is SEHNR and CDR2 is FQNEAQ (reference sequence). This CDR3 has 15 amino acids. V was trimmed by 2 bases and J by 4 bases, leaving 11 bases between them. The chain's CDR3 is CASSLPTSATGELFF. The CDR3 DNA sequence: TGTGCCAGCAGCTTACCCACATCGGCCACCGGGGAGCTGTTTTTT.

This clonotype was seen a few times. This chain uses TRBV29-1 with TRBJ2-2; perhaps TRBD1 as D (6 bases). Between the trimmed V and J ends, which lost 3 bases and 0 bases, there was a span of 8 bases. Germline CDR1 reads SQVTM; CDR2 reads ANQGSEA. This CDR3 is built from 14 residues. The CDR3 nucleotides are TGCAGCGTTGAGAGGACAGCGAACACCGGGGAGCTGTTTTTT. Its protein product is CSVERTANTGELFF.

The CDR3 sequence is CSAAGLAGRINEQFF. CDR3 nucleotides: TGCAGTGCTGCCGGACTAGCGGGGCGTATTAATGAGCAGTTCTTC. V usage is TRBV20-1 and J usage is TRBJ2-1; 12 bases line up with TRBD2. CDR1 is DFQATT and CDR2 is SNEGSKA in the germline V gene (reference sequence). The CDR3 runs to 15 residues. J lost 7 bases, V lost 5 bases, and 9 bases had no gene match.

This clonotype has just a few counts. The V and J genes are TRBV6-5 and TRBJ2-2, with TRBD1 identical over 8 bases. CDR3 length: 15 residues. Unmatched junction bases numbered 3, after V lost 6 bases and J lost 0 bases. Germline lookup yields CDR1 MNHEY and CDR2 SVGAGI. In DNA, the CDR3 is TGTGCCAGCAGCCTGGACAGGGCGAACACCGGGGAGCTGTTTTTT. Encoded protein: CASSLDRANTGELFF.

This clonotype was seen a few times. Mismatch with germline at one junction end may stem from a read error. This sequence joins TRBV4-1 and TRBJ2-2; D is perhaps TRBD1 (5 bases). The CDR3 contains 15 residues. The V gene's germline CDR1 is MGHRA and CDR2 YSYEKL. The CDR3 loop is CASSPLGLNTGELFF. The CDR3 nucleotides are TGCGCCAGCAGCCCGCTGGGGCTGAACACTGGGGAGCTGTTTTTT.

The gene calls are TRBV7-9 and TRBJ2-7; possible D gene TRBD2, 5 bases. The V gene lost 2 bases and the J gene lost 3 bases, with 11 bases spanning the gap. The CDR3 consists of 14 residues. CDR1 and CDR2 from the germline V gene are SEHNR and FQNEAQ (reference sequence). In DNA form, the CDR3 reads TGTGCCAGCAGCTTATTCCCCCGGGACTACGAGCAGTACTTC. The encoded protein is CASSLFPRDYEQYF.

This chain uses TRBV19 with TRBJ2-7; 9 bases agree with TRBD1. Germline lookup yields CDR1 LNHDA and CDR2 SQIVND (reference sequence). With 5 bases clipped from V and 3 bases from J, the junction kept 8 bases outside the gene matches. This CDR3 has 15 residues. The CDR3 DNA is TGTGCCAGTAGTCCCGGGACAGGGATTTACTACGAGCAGTACTTC. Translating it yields CASSPGTGIYYEQYF.

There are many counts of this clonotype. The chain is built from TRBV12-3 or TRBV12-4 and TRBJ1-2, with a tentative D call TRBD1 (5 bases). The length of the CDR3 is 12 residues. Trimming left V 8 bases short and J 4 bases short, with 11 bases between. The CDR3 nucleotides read TGTGCCAGCGGCGGGGGTGGCTATGGCTACACCTTC. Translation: CASGGGGYGYTF.

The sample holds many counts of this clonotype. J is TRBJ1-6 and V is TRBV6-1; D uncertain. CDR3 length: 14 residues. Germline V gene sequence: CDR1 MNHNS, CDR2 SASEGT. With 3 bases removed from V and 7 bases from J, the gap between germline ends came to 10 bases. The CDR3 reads CASSEPIPNSPLHF. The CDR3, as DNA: TGTGCCAGCAGTGAGCCCATACCGAATTCACCCCTCCACTTT.

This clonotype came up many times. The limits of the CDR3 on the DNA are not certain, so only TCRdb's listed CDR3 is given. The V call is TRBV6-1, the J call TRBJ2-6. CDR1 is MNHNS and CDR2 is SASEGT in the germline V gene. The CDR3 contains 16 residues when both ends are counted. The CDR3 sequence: CASSVPPNSGANVLTF.

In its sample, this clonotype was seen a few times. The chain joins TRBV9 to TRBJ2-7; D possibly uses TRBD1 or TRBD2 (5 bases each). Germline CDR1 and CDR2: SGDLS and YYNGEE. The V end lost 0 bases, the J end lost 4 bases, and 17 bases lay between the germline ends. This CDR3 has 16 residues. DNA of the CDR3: TGTGCCAGCAGCGTAGAAGGGACCGACGCCTTTTACGAGCAGTACTTC. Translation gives CASSVEGTDAFYEQYF.